This record concerns one T cell receptor (beta chain) sequence. The entry originates in a study of preoperative IRX-2 immunotherapy in early breast cancer. As to treatment: preoperative locoregional IRX-2 cytokine immunotherapy. This phase Ib study tested locoregional IRX-2 cytokine immunotherapy given before surgery. Only in-frame clones appear in the TCRdb table, and some are missing; sequencing was by immunoSEQ multiplex PCR. The repertoire consists of around 11,000 clones, with approximately 79% occurring once and the leading ten covering less than 6.5%. Germline V gene lookup returns CDR1 SGHNT and CDR2 YENEEA. Trimming took 2 bases from V and 0 from J, leaving 7 bases between them. The length of the CDR3 is 14 residues.

The sequences come from lymph node tissue, collected before IRX-2 immunotherapy. The sequence came from a human donor with breast cancer. V and J are TRBV11-3 and TRBJ1-2; D unclear. The CDR3 DNA is TGTGCCAGCAGCTTATCAGGCTCTAACTATGGCTACACCTTC. Residues: CASSLSGSNYGYTF.